The text below deals with one TCR beta chain. This CDR3 contains 15 residues. With 3 bases removed from V and 0 bases from J, the gap between germline ends came to 9 bases. The germline V gene encodes CDR1 SNHLY and CDR2 FYNNEI. This sample is drawn from a study of T cell responses to AZD1222 COVID-19 vaccine. Method: immunoSEQ multiplex PCR; TCRdb's copy keeps in-frame clones and lacks some. The repertoire holds about 150,000 clones, with over 85% as singletons. The sample was peripheral blood, taken on day 0 of AZD1222 vaccination. V usage is TRBV2 and J usage is TRBJ1-5; D ambiguous. The receptor was derived from an adult in good health. The CDR3 DNA reads as TGTGCCAGCAGTGAGGGAGTTTATAGCAATCAGCCCCAGCATTTT. This translates into CASSEGVYSNQPQHF.